Below, 27 T cell receptor beta chains from the same sample are listed, as sequenced in a study of shared clonotypes between healthy human individuals. This table comes from immunoSEQ multiplex PCR, and its TCRdb copy is limited to in-frame clones, with some not included. The sample has some 200,000 clones; 85% to 95% are singletons. The sequenced sample consisted of naive CD4+ T cells sorted from blood. Subset defined: CD45RA+ positively selected. Every receptor here comes from a woman aged 25 to 39 in good health.

V is TRBV28 and J is TRBJ1-2; no firm D call. In germline, CDR1 is MDHEN, CDR2 SYDVKM. The germline V and J ends were trimmed by 10 bases and 0 bases, with 18 bases remaining between them. CDR3 length: 15 residues. The CDR3 DNA reads TGTGCCATTCGAGCAGGCCCAGGTCCTAACTATGGCTACACCTTC. It codes for CAIRAGPGPNYGYTF.

V and J are TRBV2 and TRBJ1-4; 8 positions match TRBD1. This CDR3 has 14 amino acids. The V and J ends lost 11 bases and 2 bases, in that order; junction bases with no gene match: 7. From germline, CDR1 is SNHLY and CDR2 FYNNEI. CDR3 in DNA: TGTGCCGGGAATCGACAGGGGACTAATGAAAAACTGTTTTTT. This translates into CAGNRQGTNEKLFF.

The genes are TRBV28 and TRBJ2-7; D may be TRBD1 (6 bases). The CDR3 totals 14 residues. Trimming removed 3 bases at V and 3 bases at J, with 12 bases between. CDR1 is MDHEN and CDR2 is SYDVKM in the germline V gene. CDR3 region: CASSFASGVYEQYF. In DNA form, the CDR3 reads TGTGCCAGCAGTTTCGCGTCAGGGGTCTACGAGCAGTACTTC. Drawing the rest from reference TRBV28 and TRBJ2-7, the complete variable domain is DVKVTQSSRYLVKRTGEKVFLECVQDMDHENMFWYRQDPGLGLRLIYFSYDVKMKEKGDIPEGYSVSREKKERFSLILESASTNQTSMYLCASSFASGVYEQYFGPGTRLTVT.

V and J are TRBV7-9 and TRBJ2-7; D perhaps matches TRBD2 (5 bases). This CDR3 has 15 amino acids. The V gene's germline CDR1 is SEHNR and CDR2 FQNEAQ (reference sequence). Trimming took 0 bases from V and 5 from J, leaving 14 bases between them. The CDR3 bases are TGTGCCAGCAGCTTAGCGCTGGGAGAGGAGGACGAGCAGTACTTC. Translation: CASSLALGEEDEQYF.

The V call is TRBV7-9, the J call TRBJ1-4, with 7 positions matching TRBD1. The J segment lost 3 bases and the V segment lost 6 bases, leaving 10 bases of the junction unmatched. The CDR3 sequence is 16 residues long. Germline assignment: CDR1 SEHNR and CDR2 FQNEAQ (reference sequence). Here the CDR3 DNA reads TGTGCCAGCAGTCTGCGTAGACAGGGTTCTAATGAAAAACTGTTTTTT. Residues: CASSLRRQGSNEKLFF.

This clone was seen a single time. The chain employs TRBV18 and TRBJ1-3; no clear D. V was trimmed by 3 bases and J by 4 bases, leaving 7 bases between them. The CDR3 is 13 residues long. Germline V gene data show CDR1 as KGHSH and CDR2 as LQKENI. CDR3 in amino acids: CASSPNEGNTIYF. Written as DNA, the CDR3 is TGTGCCAGCTCACCCAATGAAGGAAACACCATATATTTT.

V usage is TRBV28 and J usage is TRBJ1-2; no reliable D call. Germline CDR1 MDHEN, CDR2 SYDVKM. V was shortened by 9 bases and J by 4 bases, with 12 bases between the two germline ends. The CDR3 covers 12 residues. CDR3 region: CASVRFPYGYTF. The DNA for the CDR3 is TGTGCCAGTGTCAGGTTCCCCTATGGCTACACCTTC.

CDR3 DNA sequence: TGTGCCAGCAGCTTAGAAGGGGGTGTAAGGACCGGGGAGCTGTTTTTT. Protein: CASSLEGGVRTGELFF. This chain links TRBV7-7 with TRBJ2-2, with a tentative D call TRBD1 (6 bases). V shed 1 base and J shed 5 bases, with 14 bases lying between them. The V gene's germline CDR1 is SSHAT and CDR2 FNYEAQ (reference sequence). The CDR3 extends over 16 amino acids.

The chain combines TRBV6-5 with TRBJ1-3; TRBD1 might be the D (6 bases). V lost 0 bases, J lost 0 bases, and 6 bases lay in between. CDR1 and CDR2 (germline): MNHEY, SVGAGI. The CDR3 runs to 15 residues. The CDR3 sequence is CASSYSGASGNTIYF. The CDR3 region has the DNA TGTGCCAGCAGTTACTCGGGGGCCTCTGGAAACACCATATATTTT.

V and J are TRBV11-3 and TRBJ2-1; 9 bases are a match to TRBD1. The CDR3 covers 15 residues. Germline V gene lookup returns CDR1 SGHNT and CDR2 YENEEA. After removal of 1 base from V and 7 bases from J, the junction contained 5 bases not matched to a gene. CDR3 loop: CASSLGGQGRNEQFF. The CDR3 DNA reads as TGTGCCAGCAGCTTAGGGGGACAGGGACGGAATGAGCAGTTCTTC.

V is TRBV4-1 and J is TRBJ1-1; D remains ambiguous. This CDR3 is built from 17 residues. V lost 2 bases and J 2 bases, leaving 18 bases between the germline ends. Germline V gene data show CDR1 as MGHRA and CDR2 as YSYEKL. CDR3 amino acids: CASSQTTRGQLNTEAFF. The CDR3 region has the DNA TGCGCCAGCAGCCAAACTACACGAGGTCAGCTCAACACTGAAGCTTTCTTT.

The V gene is TRBV6-1, the J gene TRBJ1-5; the D is unclear. V lost 0 bases, J lost 7 bases, and 13 bases lay in between. CDR1 and CDR2 from the germline V gene are MNHNS and SASEGT. The CDR3 spans 15 residues. CDR3 loop: CASSEAQGPGQPQHF. In nucleotides, the CDR3 is TGTGCCAGCAGTGAAGCGCAAGGGCCGGGGCAGCCCCAGCATTTT.

The rearrangement uses TRBV6-6 and TRBJ1-3, with 7 bases identical to TRBD1. V shed 5 bases and J 4 bases; nucleotides not matched to a gene: 2. Germline V gene data show CDR1 as MNHNY and CDR2 as SVGAGI (reference sequence). This CDR3 region has 13 residues. As DNA, the CDR3 is TGTGCCAGCAGTACAGGGGTCGGAAACACCATATATTTT. This sequence encodes CASSTGVGNTIYF.

The chain uses TRBV30 and TRBJ2-3; no reliable D call. The CDR3 runs to 14 residues. Trimming pared 5 bases from V and 1 base from J, leaving 13 bases between. Germline V CDR1 and CDR2: GTSNPN, SVGIG (reference sequence). The DNA for the CDR3 is TGTGCCTGGCAGGCTTGGTCGGGCACAGATACGCAGTATTTT. Translating it yields CAWQAWSGTDTQYF.

The chain joins TRBV10-1 to TRBJ2-1, with 7 bases matching TRBD2. Germline CDR1 and CDR2: WNHNN and SYGVQD (reference sequence). Germline trimming cut 6 bases from V and 4 bases from J; bases unmatched to any gene: 15. The CDR3 runs 17 residues. CDR3 DNA: TGCGCCAGCAGGGAGGAGCGGCTAGCGGCTGGATACAATGAGCAGTTCTTC. Its translation: CASREERLAAGYNEQFF.

V and J are TRBV18 and TRBJ2-5; D is unresolved. The J call may be in error: the DNA end matches TRBJ2-7 better. Germline assignment: CDR1 KGHSH and CDR2 LQKENI. The CDR3 totals 15 residues. The CDR3 nucleotides read TGTGCCAGCTCACCAGGACCAGCGAGCTTCTACGAGCAGTACTTC. It codes for CASSPGPASFYEQYF.

This clone has a handful of counts. The CDR3 is CASRGEGRGSDTQYF. In nucleotides, the CDR3 is TGTGCCAGCAGGGGGGAGGGCCGGGGATCAGATACGCAGTATTTT. The chain joins TRBV28 to TRBJ2-3, with 7 bases matching TRBD2. This CDR3 is 15 amino acids long. The V gene's germline CDR1 is MDHEN and CDR2 SYDVKM. The trim removed 6 bases at V and 4 bases at J, leaving 10 bases unmatched.

The J gene is TRBJ2-1, the V gene TRBV7-3, with D possibly matching TRBD1 (5 bases). CDR1 and CDR2 from the germline V gene are SGHTA and FQGTGA. V lost 3 bases to trimming and J lost 12 bases, with 15 bases between them. This CDR3 has 13 residues. The CDR3 is CASSFTELTAQFF. The CDR3 DNA follows: TGTGCCAGCAGCTTTACTGAGTTGACAGCGCAGTTCTTC.

V gene TRBV5-4 combines with J gene TRBJ1-2, with TRBD1 as a possible D gene (6 bases). This CDR3 comprises 13 residues. V lost 4 bases, J lost 2 bases, and 9 bases lay in between. Germline CDR1 is SGHNT and CDR2 is YYREEE (reference sequence). As DNA, the CDR3 is TGTGCCAGCAGCCCGGACAGCAACTATGGCTACACCTTC. Its translation is CASSPDSNYGYTF.

V gene TRBV9 combines with J gene TRBJ2-2; a possible D gene is TRBD2 (5 bases). V was pared by 3 bases and J by 3 bases, with 15 bases between. Germline assignment: CDR1 SGDLS and CDR2 YYNGEE. The CDR3 totals 16 residues. The CDR3 protein is CASSGLVAGDTGELFF. CDR3 DNA sequence: TGTGCCAGCAGCGGTTTGGTGGCGGGTGACACCGGGGAGCTGTTTTTT.

The V and J genes are TRBV7-2 and TRBJ1-2; D unresolved. The V and J ends lost 1 base and 3 bases respectively, with 6 bases between them. CDR1 is SGHTA, CDR2 FQGNSA, per germline. This CDR3 has 13 amino acids. The CDR3 coding sequence is TGTGCCAGCAGCTTAGTTCTCGACTATGGCTACACCTTC. Translating it yields CASSLVLDYGYTF.

The genes are TRBV5-1 and TRBJ2-5, with D possibly being TRBD1 or TRBD2 (6 bases each). Germline V gene sequence: CDR1 SGHRS, CDR2 YFSETQ. Between the trimmed V and J ends, which lost 6 bases and 1 base, there was a span of 10 bases. The CDR3 extends over 13 amino acids. The CDR3 nucleotides read TGCGCCAGCAACGGAGGGGGCCAAGAGACCCAGTACTTC. This translates into CASNGGGQETQYF.

The chain combines TRBV28 with TRBJ1-6; D is uncertain. CDR3 length equals 12 residues. Trimming removed 3 bases from V and 8 bases from J, with 5 bases in between. Per the germline V gene, CDR1 is MDHEN and CDR2 is SYDVKM. The CDR3 protein is CASSFVDSPLHF. The CDR3 nucleotides read TGTGCCAGCAGTTTTGTGGATTCACCCCTCCACTTT.

This chain joins TRBV7-8 and TRBJ2-5, with D maybe TRBD1 (6 bases). The J call is doubtful: the DNA matches TRBJ2-7 better. The germline CDR1 and CDR2 sequences are SGHVS and FQNEAQ. This CDR3 contains 16 residues. The CDR3 loop is CASSLARTGLNYEQYF. CDR3 in DNA: TGTGCCAGCAGCTTAGCACGAACAGGGTTGAACTACGAGCAGTACTTC.

The genes are TRBV5-4 and TRBJ2-5; no reliable D call. With the DNA end fitting TRBJ2-7 better, the J assignment may be wrong. Germline CDR1 is SGHNT and CDR2 is YYREEE (reference sequence). There are 14 residues in the CDR3. In DNA form, the CDR3 reads TGTGCCAGCAGCGCGAGCCTAGTATCCTACGAGCAGTACTTC. Amino acids: CASSASLVSYEQYF.

The V gene is TRBV18, the J gene TRBJ2-7; weak D call: TRBD1 (5 bases). Trimming removed 2 bases at V and 1 base at J, with 12 bases between. The CDR3 has 15 residues. The germline CDR1 and CDR2 sequences are KGHSH and LQKENI. In DNA, the CDR3 is TGTGCCAGCTCACCAGGGGCGGAGACGTCCTACGAGCAGTACTTC. Its protein is CASSPGAETSYEQYF.

This chain joins TRBV28 and TRBJ2-5, with D uncertain. TRBJ2-7 explains the end of the DNA better; the J call may be wrong. Per germline, CDR1 MDHEN and CDR2 SYDVKM. This CDR3 spans 13 amino acids. The CDR3 loop reads CASSLSLSYEQYF. Written as DNA, the CDR3 is TGTGCCAGCAGTTTATCCCTGAGTTACGAGCAGTACTTC.